These 11 T cell receptor beta chains were sequenced from one sample in a study of blood T cells in healthy people across ages. For the second PCR, which ran for about 6 to 11 cycles, a sample-barcoded 5' primer and a J-beta primer mix were used. TCRdb recomputed calls from the 5' RACE reads with MiXCR, one row per CDR3 protein. The sample carries about 670,000 distinct CDR3 sequences, 35% to 50% recorded once. The sample consisted of blood. The receptors here all came from a man at least 80 years old in good health.

A word on this clonotype: At one end the junction does not follow the germline gene, possibly because of a read error. This chain joins TRBV7-2 and TRBJ1-2; possible D gene TRBD1, 5 bases. This CDR3 contains 17 residues. Germline lookup yields CDR1 SGHTA and CDR2 FQGNSA. The DNA of the CDR3 is TGTGCCAGCGGCTTATTCGGGCAGGGTGCCCTTTCGGGAGGCTACACCTTC. It yields the protein CASGLFGQGALSGGYTF. The variable domain in full, with the rest retrieved from reference TRBV7-2 and TRBJ1-2, is GAGVSQSPSNKVTEKGKDVELRCDPISGHTALYWYRQSLGQGLEFLIYFQGNSAPDKSGLPSDRFSAERTGGSVSTLTIQRTQQEDSAVYLCASGLFGQGALSGGYTFGSGTRLTVV.

The chain couples TRBV28 to TRBJ2-3, with 8 bases lining up with TRBD2. The germline V gene has CDR1 MDHEN and CDR2 SYDVKM. The trim removed 4 bases at V and 0 bases at J, leaving 6 bases unmatched. CDR3 size: 16 residues. CDR3 sequence (DNA): TGTGCCAGCAGTTCTATAGCGGGGACTAGCACAGATACGCAGTATTTT. Translating it yields CASSSIAGTSTDTQYF. The full variable domain, rest sourced from reference TRBV28 and TRBJ2-3, is DVKVTQSSRYLVKRTGEKVFLECVQDMDHENMFWYRQDPGLGLRLIYFSYDVKMKEKGDIPEGYSVSREKKERFSLILESASTNQTSMYLCASSSIAGTSTDTQYFGPGTRLTVL.

V is TRBV5-1 and J is TRBJ2-3; D is ambiguous. The CDR3 covers 15 residues. Germline-derived CDR1 and CDR2 are SGHRS and YFSETQ. V was pared by 2 bases and J by 0 bases, with 10 bases between. The CDR3 spells CASSFGPLSTDTQYF. The CDR3 DNA reads TGCGCCAGCAGCTTTGGACCCCTGAGCACAGATACGCAGTATTTT.

The rearrangement uses TRBV10-3 and TRBJ1-3; 10 bases map to TRBD1. The CDR3 length is 14 residues. Trimming at V came to 5 bases and at J to 7 bases, leaving 5 bases not matched to a gene. Germline V lookup: CDR1 ENHRY, CDR2 SYGVKD. Written as DNA, the CDR3 is TGTGCCATCAGTCCGGGACAGGGGACGAACACCATATATTTT. As protein: CAISPGQGTNTIYF.

This clonotype turned up a few times. V usage is TRBV9 and J usage is TRBJ2-5; D perhaps matches TRBD2 (7 bases). The length of the CDR3 is 17 residues. Between the trimmed V and J ends, which lost 4 bases and 0 bases, there was a span of 19 bases. Germline V gives CDR1 SGDLS, CDR2 YYNGEE. CDR3 nucleotides: TGTGCCAGCAGCCGAAGTGGGGGGGGCCTGTACCAAGAGACCCAGTACTTC. Protein: CASSRSGGGLYQETQYF.

The gene calls are TRBV7-2 and TRBJ2-7, with 7 bases lining up with TRBD1. Trimming at V came to 5 bases and at J to 7 bases, leaving 17 bases not matched to a gene. The CDR3 has 16 residues. From germline, CDR1 is SGHTA and CDR2 FQGNSA. CDR3 nucleotide sequence: TGTGCCAGCAGCCCCGTCCCGAGACAGGGTATAGGGGAGCAGTACTTC. Its translation is CASSPVPRQGIGEQYF. Full variable domain (remainder filled in from reference TRBV7-2 and TRBJ2-7): GAGVSQSPSNKVTEKGKDVELRCDPISGHTALYWYRQSLGQGLEFLIYFQGNSAPDKSGLPSDRFSAERTGGSVSTLTIQRTQQEDSAVYLCASSPVPRQGIGEQYFGPGTRLTVT.

The chain recombines TRBV12-3 or TRBV12-4 with TRBJ2-1, with D maybe TRBD2 (5 bases). V was pared by 5 bases and J by 9 bases, with 14 bases between. This CDR3 is 13 amino acids long. The CDR3 coding sequence is TGTGCCAGCAGTGTGGCCCGCGGGTCTGAGCAGTTCTTC. As protein: CASSVARGSEQFF.

This chain connects TRBV18 to TRBJ2-7, with 7 bases lining up with TRBD1. Trimming cost V 0 bases and J 3 bases; bases outside gene matches: 5. This CDR3 is built from 15 residues. Looked up from germline, CDR1 is KGHSH and CDR2 is LQKENI. The CDR3 nucleotides are TGTGCCAGCTCACCACCGACAGGGTCCCTCTACGAGCAGTACTTC. Translating it yields CASSPPTGSLYEQYF.

This chain links TRBV28 with TRBJ2-3; 10 bases are a match to TRBD2. The CDR3 has 16 amino acids. CDR1 is MDHEN, CDR2 SYDVKM, per germline. The V and J ends lost 6 bases and 7 bases, in that order; junction bases with no gene match: 13. Here the CDR3 DNA reads TGTGCCAGCAGGCTCACCTTAGCGGGAGGAGAGAATACGCAGTATTTT. Residues: CASRLTLAGGENTQYF. Supplemented by reference TRBV28 and TRBJ2-3, the full variable domain reads DVKVTQSSRYLVKRTGEKVFLECVQDMDHENMFWYRQDPGLGLRLIYFSYDVKMKEKGDIPEGYSVSREKKERFSLILESASTNQTSMYLCASRLTLAGGENTQYFGPGTRLTVL.

The table lists this clonotype with many counts. CDR3 bases: TGTGCCAGCAGCTTAGAGCGGGACAATGAGCAGTTCTTC. Encoded protein: CASSLERDNEQFF. The chain links TRBV7-2 to TRBJ2-1; tentatively, D is TRBD2 (6 bases). The CDR3 totals 13 residues. The V gene lost 1 base and the J gene lost 5 bases, with 6 bases spanning the gap. From germline, CDR1 is SGHTA and CDR2 FQGNSA.

The rearrangement joins TRBV7-9 to TRBJ2-4; 8 bases agree with TRBD1. Germline CDR1 SEHNR, CDR2 FQNEAQ (reference sequence). The CDR3 is made up of 17 amino acids. The trim removed 1 base at V and 1 base at J, leaving 6 bases unmatched. As DNA, the CDR3 is TGTGCCAGCAGCTTAGTTGGACAGGGACACGCCAAAAACATTCAGTACTTC. Residues: CASSLVGQGHAKNIQYF.